This T cell receptor (beta chain) was sequenced for a study of response to subunit inactivated influenza vaccine. V was pared by 6 bases and J by 2 bases, with 9 bases of the junction left unmatched. The CDR3 spans 16 residues. Germline-derived CDR1 and CDR2 are DFQATT and SNEGSKA (reference sequence). In its sample, this clonotype was seen many times. Its antigen is still unknown. TCRdb re-analysed the RT-PCR reads in MiXCR, keeping a single row per CDR3 protein. The table shows 860,000 or so distinct CDR3 sequences, with about 20% occurring only once. Study results and caveats: That few new T cells are recruited by each seasonal influenza vaccination was the authors' suggestion.

The source material was PBMCs from blood, sampled more than 4 days after vaccination. This rearrangement joins TRBV20-1 to TRBJ2-3, with 12 bases lining up with TRBD2. The sequence was obtained from a man over 45 who received an inactivated influenza vaccine. In nucleotides, the CDR3 is TGCAGTGCGGCTTGGACTAGCGGGAAGTACACAGATACGCAGTATTTT. Amino acid sequence: CSAAWTSGKYTDTQYF.